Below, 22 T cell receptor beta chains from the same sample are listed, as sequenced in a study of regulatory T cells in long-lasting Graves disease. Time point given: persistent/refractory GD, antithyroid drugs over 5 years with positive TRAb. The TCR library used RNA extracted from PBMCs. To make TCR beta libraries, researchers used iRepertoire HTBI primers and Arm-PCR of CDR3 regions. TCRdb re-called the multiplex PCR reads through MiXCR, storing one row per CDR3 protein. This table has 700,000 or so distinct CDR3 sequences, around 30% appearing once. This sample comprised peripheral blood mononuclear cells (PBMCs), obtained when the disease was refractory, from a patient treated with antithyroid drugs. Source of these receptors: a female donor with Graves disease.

DNA of the CDR3: TGTGCCAGCACCTATTATTACAGGGATAGGCAGCCCCAGCATTTT. It encodes CASTYYYRDRQPQHF. The chain carries TRBV28 and TRBJ1-5; TRBD1 might be the D (6 bases). V lost 7 bases to trimming and J lost 7 bases, with 20 bases between them. The germline V gene encodes CDR1 MDHEN and CDR2 SYDVKM. The CDR3 runs to 15 residues. The full variable domain, completed using reference TRBV28 and TRBJ1-5, is DVKVTQSSRYLVKRTGEKVFLECVQDMDHENMFWYRQDPGLGLRLIYFSYDVKMKEKGDIPEGYSVSREKKERFSLILESASTNQTSMYLCASTYYYRDRQPQHFGDGTRLSIL.

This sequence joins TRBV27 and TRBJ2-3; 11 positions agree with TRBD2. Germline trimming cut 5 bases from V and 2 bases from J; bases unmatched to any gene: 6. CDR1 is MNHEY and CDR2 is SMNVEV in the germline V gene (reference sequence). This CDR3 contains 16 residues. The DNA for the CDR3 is TGTGCCAGCAGTACGGGACTAGCGGATTACACAGATACGCAGTATTTT. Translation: CASSTGLADYTDTQYF.

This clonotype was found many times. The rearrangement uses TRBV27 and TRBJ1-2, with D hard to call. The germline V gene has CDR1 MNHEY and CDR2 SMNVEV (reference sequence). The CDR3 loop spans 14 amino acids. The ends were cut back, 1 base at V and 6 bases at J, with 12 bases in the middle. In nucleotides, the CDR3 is TGTGCCAGCAGTTTATTGAGCTCTGGGCATGGCTACACCTTC. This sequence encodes CASSLLSSGHGYTF.

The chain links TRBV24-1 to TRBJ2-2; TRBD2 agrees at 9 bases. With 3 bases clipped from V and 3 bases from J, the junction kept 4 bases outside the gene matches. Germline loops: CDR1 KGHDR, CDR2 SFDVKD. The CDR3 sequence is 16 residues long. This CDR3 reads CATSDPAGGHTGELFF. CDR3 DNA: TGTGCCACCAGTGATCCAGCGGGAGGCCACACCGGGGAGCTGTTTTTT.

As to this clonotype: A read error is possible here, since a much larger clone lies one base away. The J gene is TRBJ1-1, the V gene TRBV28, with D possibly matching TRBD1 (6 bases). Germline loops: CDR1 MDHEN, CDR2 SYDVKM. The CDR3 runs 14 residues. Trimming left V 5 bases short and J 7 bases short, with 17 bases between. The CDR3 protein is CASSLQGSMGEAFF. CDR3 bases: TGTGCCAGCAGTCTACAGGGCTCGATGGGTGAAGCTTTCTTT.

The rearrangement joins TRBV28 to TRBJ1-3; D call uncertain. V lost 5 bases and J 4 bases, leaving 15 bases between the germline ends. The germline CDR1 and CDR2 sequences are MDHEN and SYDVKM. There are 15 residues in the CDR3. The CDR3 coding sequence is TGTGCCAGCAGTACGCCGGCAGCGGGAGGAAACACCATATATTTT. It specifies CASSTPAAGGNTIYF. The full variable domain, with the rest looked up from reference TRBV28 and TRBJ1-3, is DVKVTQSSRYLVKRTGEKVFLECVQDMDHENMFWYRQDPGLGLRLIYFSYDVKMKEKGDIPEGYSVSREKKERFSLILESASTNQTSMYLCASSTPAAGGNTIYFGEGSWLTVV.

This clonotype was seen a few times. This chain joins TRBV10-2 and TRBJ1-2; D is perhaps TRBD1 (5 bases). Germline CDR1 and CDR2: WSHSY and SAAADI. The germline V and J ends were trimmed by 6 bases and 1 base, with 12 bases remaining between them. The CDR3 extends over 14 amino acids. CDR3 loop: CASREGLGNYGYTF. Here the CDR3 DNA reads TGCGCCAGCAGGGAGGGGTTGGGTAACTATGGCTACACCTTC.

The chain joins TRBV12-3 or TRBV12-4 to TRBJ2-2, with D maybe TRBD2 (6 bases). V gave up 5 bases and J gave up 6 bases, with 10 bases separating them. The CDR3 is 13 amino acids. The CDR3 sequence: CASSRGVPGELFF. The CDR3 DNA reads TGTGCCAGCAGTCGCGGGGTTCCCGGGGAGCTGTTTTTT.

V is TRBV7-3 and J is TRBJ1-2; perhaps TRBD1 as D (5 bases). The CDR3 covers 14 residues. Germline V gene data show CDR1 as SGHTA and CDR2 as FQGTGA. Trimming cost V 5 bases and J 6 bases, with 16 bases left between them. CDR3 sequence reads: CASSPEGRGNGYTF. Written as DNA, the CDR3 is TGTGCCAGCAGCCCCGAGGGACGAGGGAATGGCTACACCTTC.

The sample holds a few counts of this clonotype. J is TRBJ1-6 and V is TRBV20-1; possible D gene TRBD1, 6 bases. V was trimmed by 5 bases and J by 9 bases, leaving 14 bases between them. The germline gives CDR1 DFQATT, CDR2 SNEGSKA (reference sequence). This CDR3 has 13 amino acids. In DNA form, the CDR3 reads TGCAGTGCTCTCCGGGACACGGGTTCACCCCTCCACTTT. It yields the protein CSALRDTGSPLHF.

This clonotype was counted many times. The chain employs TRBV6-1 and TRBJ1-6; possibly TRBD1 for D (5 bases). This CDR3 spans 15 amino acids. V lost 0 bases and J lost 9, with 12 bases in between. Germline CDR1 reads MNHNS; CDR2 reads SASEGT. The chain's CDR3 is CASSEAWARASPLHF. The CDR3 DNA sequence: TGTGCCAGCAGTGAAGCGTGGGCCAGGGCTTCACCCCTCCACTTT.

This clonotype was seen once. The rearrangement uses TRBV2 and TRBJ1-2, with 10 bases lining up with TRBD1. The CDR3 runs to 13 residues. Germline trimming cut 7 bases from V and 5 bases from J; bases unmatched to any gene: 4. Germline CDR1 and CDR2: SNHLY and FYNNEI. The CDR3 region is CASKGTGVYGYTF. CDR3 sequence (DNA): TGTGCCAGCAAGGGGACAGGGGTTTATGGCTACACCTTC.

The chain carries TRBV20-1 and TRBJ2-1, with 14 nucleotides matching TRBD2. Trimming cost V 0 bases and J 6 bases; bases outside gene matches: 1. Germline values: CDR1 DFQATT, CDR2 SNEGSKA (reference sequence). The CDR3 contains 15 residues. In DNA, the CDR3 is TGCAGTGCTAGAGAGGGGACTAGCGGGAGCAATGAGCAGTTCTTC. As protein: CSAREGTSGSNEQFF.

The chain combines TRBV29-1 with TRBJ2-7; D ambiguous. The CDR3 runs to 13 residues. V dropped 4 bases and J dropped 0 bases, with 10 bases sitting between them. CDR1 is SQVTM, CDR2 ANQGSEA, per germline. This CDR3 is CSVGQTSSYEQYF. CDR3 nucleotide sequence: TGCAGCGTTGGGCAGACGAGCTCCTACGAGCAGTACTTC.

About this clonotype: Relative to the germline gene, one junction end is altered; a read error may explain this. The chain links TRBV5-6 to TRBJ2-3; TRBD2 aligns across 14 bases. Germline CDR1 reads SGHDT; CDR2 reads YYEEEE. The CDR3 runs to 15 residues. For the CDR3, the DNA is TGTGCTAGCAGCCCGACTAGCGGGAGGGCCCAGACGCAGTATTTT. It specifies CASSPTSGRAQTQYF.

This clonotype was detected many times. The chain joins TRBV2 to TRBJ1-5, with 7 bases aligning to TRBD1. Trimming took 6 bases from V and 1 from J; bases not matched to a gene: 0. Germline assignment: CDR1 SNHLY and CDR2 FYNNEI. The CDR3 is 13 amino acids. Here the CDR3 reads CASRGQSNQPQHF. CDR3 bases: TGTGCCAGCAGGGGACAGAGCAATCAGCCCCAGCATTTT.

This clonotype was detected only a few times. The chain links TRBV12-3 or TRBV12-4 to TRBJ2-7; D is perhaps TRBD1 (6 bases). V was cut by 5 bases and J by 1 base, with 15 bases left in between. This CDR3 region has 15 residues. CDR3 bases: TGTGCCAGCAGTCCCCTCCGAGGGGGATCCTACGAGCAGTACTTC. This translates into CASSPLRGGSYEQYF.

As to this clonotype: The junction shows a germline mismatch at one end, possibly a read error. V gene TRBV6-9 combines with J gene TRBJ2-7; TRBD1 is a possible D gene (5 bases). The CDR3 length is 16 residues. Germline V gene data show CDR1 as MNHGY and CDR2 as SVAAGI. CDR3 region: CASSYSARSRAYEQYF. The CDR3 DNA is TGTGCCAGTAGTTACTCAGCCCGGAGCAGGGCCTACGAGCAGTACTTC.

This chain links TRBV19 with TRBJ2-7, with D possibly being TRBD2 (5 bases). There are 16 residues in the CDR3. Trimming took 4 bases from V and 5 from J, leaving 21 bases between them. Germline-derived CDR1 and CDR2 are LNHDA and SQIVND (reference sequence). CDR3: CASSTTTTPRRHEQYF. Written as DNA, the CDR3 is TGTGCCAGTAGTACAACAACGACCCCGAGGAGGCACGAGCAGTACTTC.

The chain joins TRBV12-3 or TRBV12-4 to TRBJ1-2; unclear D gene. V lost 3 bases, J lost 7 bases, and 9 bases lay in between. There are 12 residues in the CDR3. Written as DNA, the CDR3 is TGTGCCAGCAGTTTTATACGGGGTGGCTACACCTTC. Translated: CASSFIRGGYTF.

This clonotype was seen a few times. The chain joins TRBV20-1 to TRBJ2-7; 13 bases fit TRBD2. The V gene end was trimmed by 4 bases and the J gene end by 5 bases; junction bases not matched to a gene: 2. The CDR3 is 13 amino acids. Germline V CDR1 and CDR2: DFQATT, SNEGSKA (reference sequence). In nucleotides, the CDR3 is TGCAGTGCTACAGGACTAGCGGGAGACGAGCAGTACTTC. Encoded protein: CSATGLAGDEQYF.

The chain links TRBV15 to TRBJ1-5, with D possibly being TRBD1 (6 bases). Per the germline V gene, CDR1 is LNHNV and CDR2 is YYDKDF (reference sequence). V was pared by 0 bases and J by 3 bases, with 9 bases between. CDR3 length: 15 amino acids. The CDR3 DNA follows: TGTGCCACCAGCAGAGATCGGACAGCCAATCAGCCCCAGCATTTT. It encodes CATSRDRTANQPQHF.